The 32 T cell receptor beta chains reported below all come from one sample, sequenced in a study of T-cell reconstitution after alpha-beta-depleted transplantation in children. Construction of the TCRbeta library involved unique molecular identifiers. Each CDR3 protein is one row after TCRdb ran MiXCR on the PCR reads. The repertoire holds more than 500,000 distinct CDR3 sequences, with about an eighth as singletons. Sequenced material: PBMCs, mostly from graft donor cells, taken 180 days after TCRalphabeta/CD19-depleted stem cell transplant. The receptors were gathered from a female patient under 10 years old who had a stem cell transplant for aplastic anemia, so the T cells may come from the graft donor.

V and J are TRBV12-3 or TRBV12-4 and TRBJ2-4; D is possibly TRBD1 or TRBD2 (6 bases each). Trimming shortened V by 6 bases and J by 2 bases, and 14 bases separated the two germline ends. The CDR3 length is 15 residues. CDR3 nucleotide sequence: TGTGCCAGCAGATCCGGGGGCTATTCCAAAAACATTCAGTACTTC. Residues: CASRSGGYSKNIQYF.

In its sample, this clonotype was seen a few times. This rearrangement joins TRBV29-1 to TRBJ1-2; D might be TRBD1 (5 bases). Trimming pared 7 bases from V and 2 bases from J, leaving 11 bases between. Germline CDR1 reads SQVTM; CDR2 reads ANQGSEA. This CDR3 comprises 12 residues. The CDR3 bases are TGCAGCGCCTCGACAGAAAACTATGGCTACACCTTC. The encoded protein is CSASTENYGYTF.

This clonotype was seen a few times. The rearrangement joins TRBV11-2 to TRBJ2-7; maybe TRBD1 (6 bases). The CDR3 consists of 19 residues. Per germline, CDR1 SGHAT and CDR2 FQNNGV. Trimming removed 2 bases from V and 2 bases from J, with 25 bases in between. The CDR3 loop reads CASSLRGSLRGEVTYEQYV. DNA for the CDR3: TGTGCCAGCAGCTTACGGGGATCACTCAGGGGAGAAGTGACCTACGAGCAGTACGTC.

At least ten counts were recorded for this clonotype. The rearrangement joins TRBV7-3 to TRBJ2-3; 10 nucleotides agree with TRBD1. The J segment lost 5 bases and the V segment lost 2 bases, leaving 13 bases of the junction unmatched. The CDR3 loop spans 18 amino acids. CDR1 and CDR2 from the germline V gene are SGHTA and FQGTGA. The CDR3 DNA sequence: TGTGCCAGCAGCTTATGGGGTAGAGGGACAGGGGTTGAAGATACGCAGTATTTT. Protein sequence: CASSLWGRGTGVEDTQYF.

This clonotype was counted only a few times. The rearrangement links TRBV25-1 to TRBJ2-3; D is ambiguous. The germline gives CDR1 MGHDK, CDR2 SYGVNS. The V end lost 1 base, the J end lost 3 bases, and 11 bases lay between the germline ends. This CDR3 contains 15 residues. DNA of the CDR3: TGTGCCAGCAGTGAATTCCGGTTGACTACAGATACGCAGTATTTT. Amino acid sequence: CASSEFRLTTDTQYF.

This clonotype was found a few times. The chain carries TRBV30 and TRBJ2-5; the match to TRBD2 covers 10 bases. V lost 0 bases, J lost 3 bases, and 7 bases stayed unmatched. The V gene's germline CDR1 is GTSNPN and CDR2 SVGIG (reference sequence). The length of the CDR3 is 16 residues. CDR3 nucleotides: TGTGCCTGGAGTGTTGGGCTAGCGGGAGTGGAAGAGACCCAGTACTTC. Translating it yields CAWSVGLAGVEETQYF.

The chain is built from TRBV25-1 and TRBJ1-1; TRBD1 matches 8 bases. Germline loops: CDR1 MGHDK, CDR2 SYGVNS. With 3 bases clipped from V and 8 bases from J, the junction kept 8 bases outside the gene matches. CDR3 length: 14 amino acids. CDR3 amino acids: CASSDDRGLPEAFF. CDR3 bases: TGTGCCAGCAGTGACGACAGGGGCCTTCCCGAAGCTTTCTTT.

This clonotype was detected only a few times. This chain joins TRBV11-2 and TRBJ2-7, with D maybe TRBD1 (5 bases). The CDR3 has 14 residues. CDR1 SGHAT and CDR2 FQNNGV come from the germline V gene. Trimming shortened V by 5 bases and J by 3 bases, and 14 bases separated the two germline ends. This CDR3 reads CASSNIQVFYEQYF. CDR3 coding DNA: TGTGCCAGCAGCAATATACAGGTTTTCTACGAGCAGTACTTC. Filled out from reference TRBV11-2 and TRBJ2-7, the complete variable domain reads EAGVAQSPRYKIIEKRQSVAFWCNPISGHATLYWYQQILGQGPKLLIQFQNNGVVDDSQLPKDRFSAERLKGVDSTLKIQPAKLEDSAVYLCASSNIQVFYEQYFGPGTRLTVT.

The V call is TRBV5-1, the J call TRBJ2-7, with TRBD2 matching over 12 bases. V shed 0 bases and J 6 bases; nucleotides not matched to a gene: 13. There are 18 residues in the CDR3. Germline assignment: CDR1 SGHRS and CDR2 YFSETQ. The chain's CDR3 is CASSLATTSGRPPLEQYF. CDR3 DNA sequence: TGCGCCAGCAGCTTGGCCACAACTAGCGGGAGGCCCCCCCTCGAGCAGTACTTC.

This clonotype was found a few times. The chain couples TRBV12-3 or TRBV12-4 to TRBJ2-5; 9 bases are shared with TRBD1. The CDR3 contains 17 residues. Unmatched junction bases numbered 10, after V lost 5 bases and J lost 0 bases. The DNA of the CDR3 is TGTGCCAGCAGTCAGGGACAGGGTCGGCGGTACCAAGAGACCCAGTACTTC. This encodes CASSQGQGRRYQETQYF.

This clonotype turned up a few times. The gene calls are TRBV20-1 and TRBJ2-2, with TRBD1 matching 9 bases. With 6 bases clipped from V and 1 base from J, the junction kept 3 bases outside the gene matches. There are 14 residues in the CDR3. Germline-derived CDR1 and CDR2 are DFQATT and SNEGSKA (reference sequence). The CDR3, as DNA: TGCAGTGCGCCGACAGGGGGGAACACCGGGGAGCTGTTTTTT. It yields the protein CSAPTGGNTGELFF.

This clonotype was counted a few times. The chain is built from TRBV20-1 and TRBJ2-5; no definite D call. This CDR3 is 12 amino acids long. CDR1 is DFQATT, CDR2 SNEGSKA, per germline (reference sequence). With 4 bases removed from V and 5 bases from J, the gap between germline ends came to 11 bases. CDR3 coding DNA: TGCAGTGCTAACGTGGGTGGGGAGACCCAGTACTTC. Translation gives CSANVGGETQYF.

A few counts support this clonotype. The rearrangement joins TRBV25-1 to TRBJ2-3; D is ambiguous. The germline V gene has CDR1 MGHDK and CDR2 SYGVNS. This CDR3 has 14 residues. The V end lost 1 base, the J end lost 3 bases, and 8 bases lay between the germline ends. DNA for the CDR3: TGTGCCAGCAGTGAATTTCGTACGACAGATACGCAGTATTTT. This encodes CASSEFRTTDTQYF.

CDR3 in amino acids: CATSRDKKAGGSADTQYF. The CDR3, as DNA: TGTGCCACCAGCAGAGATAAAAAGGCGGGAGGTTCCGCAGATACGCAGTATTTT. The chain employs TRBV15 and TRBJ2-3; 8 bases fit TRBD2. Losses at the gene ends were 0 bases for V and 4 bases for J; bases not matched to a gene: 12. Looked up from germline, CDR1 is LNHNV and CDR2 is YYDKDF (reference sequence). This CDR3 is 18 amino acids long.

In its sample, this clonotype was seen a few times. The CDR3 loop reads CASSHRGETEAFF. The CDR3, as DNA: TGCGCCAGCAGCCATCGAGGGGAGACTGAAGCTTTCTTT. The chain combines TRBV4-3 with TRBJ1-1; D may be TRBD1 (5 bases). The germline V and J ends were trimmed by 3 bases and 5 bases, with 10 bases remaining between them. Germline V gene sequence: CDR1 LGHNA, CDR2 YSLEER. CDR3 length: 13 residues.

The chain combines TRBV9 with TRBJ2-1, with D unclear. This CDR3 comprises 13 residues. Germline CDR1 is SGDLS and CDR2 is YYNGEE. V dropped 0 bases and J dropped 8 bases, with 9 bases sitting between them. In nucleotides, the CDR3 is TGTGCCAGCAGCGTAGAGGGCGTGGATGAGCAGTTCTTC. Its translation: CASSVEGVDEQFF.

The chain uses TRBV20-1 and TRBJ2-7; 14 bases are shared with TRBD2. The germline V gene has CDR1 DFQATT and CDR2 SNEGSKA (reference sequence). The CDR3 spans 13 residues. CDR3 in amino acids: CSAGLAGENEQYV. In nucleotides, the CDR3 is TGCAGCGCGGGACTAGCGGGAGAAAACGAGCAGTACGTC.

The rearrangement links TRBV9 to TRBJ2-5, with 11 bases lining up with TRBD2. Germline values: CDR1 SGDLS, CDR2 YYNGEE. V gave up 0 bases and J gave up 2 bases; unmatched junction bases: 6. The CDR3 length is 17 residues. For the CDR3, the DNA is TGTGCCAGCAGCGTAGCTCCTGTAGCGGGGGGGCAAGAGACCCAGTACTTC. This gives the protein CASSVAPVAGGQETQYF.

CDR3 sequence: CASSLAGTPTGELFF. CDR3 nucleotide sequence: TGCGCCAGCAGCTTGGCCGGGACACCCACCGGGGAGCTGTTTTTT. This chain joins TRBV5-1 and TRBJ2-2; weak D call: TRBD1 (6 bases). There are 15 residues in the CDR3. V was trimmed by 0 bases and J by 4 bases, leaving 10 bases between them. The germline V gene has CDR1 SGHRS and CDR2 YFSETQ. Using reference TRBV5-1 and TRBJ2-2 for the parts outside the CDR3, the full variable domain is KAGVTQTPRYLIKTRGQQVTLSCSPISGHRSVSWYQQTPGQGLQFLFEYFSETQRNKGNFPGRFSGRQFSNSRSEMNVSTLELGDSALYLCASSLAGTPTGELFFGEGSRLTVL.

V and J are TRBV4-3 and TRBJ1-2; D ambiguous. Germline CDR1 LGHNA, CDR2 YSLEER. CDR3 size: 15 residues. With 0 bases removed from V and 0 bases from J, the gap between germline ends came to 8 bases. CDR3 bases: TGCGCCAGCAGCCAAGAACTGACAACTAACTATGGCTACACCTTC. Protein product: CASSQELTTNYGYTF.

The rearrangement joins TRBV7-2 to TRBJ2-1, with TRBD2 matching over 7 bases. Per the germline V gene, CDR1 is SGHTA and CDR2 is FQGNSA. Trimming cost V 2 bases and J 9 bases; bases outside gene matches: 10. This CDR3 region has 15 residues. The DNA of the CDR3 is TGTGCCAGCAGCTTAAGGCGGGGGAGCCAGACTGAGCAGTTCTTC. This codes for CASSLRRGSQTEQFF.

This clonotype was seen a handful of times. The chain links TRBV28 to TRBJ1-1; the D gene is possibly TRBD1 (6 bases). The V and J ends lost 6 bases and 7 bases respectively, with 18 bases between them. The germline gives CDR1 MDHEN, CDR2 SYDVKM. The CDR3 contains 14 residues. CDR3 DNA: TGTGCCAGCAGCCTCTTCCGGGGGCAGGTTGAAGCTTTCTTT. This sequence encodes CASSLFRGQVEAFF.

This clonotype was recorded a few times. J is TRBJ1-1 and V is TRBV5-1; perhaps TRBD1 as D (5 bases). CDR1 and CDR2 (germline): SGHRS, YFSETQ. V was shortened by 6 bases and J by 4 bases, with 19 bases between the two germline ends. The CDR3 runs to 15 residues. DNA of the CDR3: TGCGCCAGCACCGGACCCGGGGGATTAATCACTGAAGCTTTCTTT. Translated: CASTGPGGLITEAFF.

This chain joins TRBV12-3 or TRBV12-4 and TRBJ1-1, with 9 nucleotides matching TRBD1. The CDR3 contains 15 residues. J gave up 1 base and V 3 bases, and 3 bases lay outside the gene matches. Written as DNA, the CDR3 is TGTGCCAGCAGTTTTTGGGGACAGGGGAACACTGAAGCTTTCTTT. Its protein is CASSFWGQGNTEAFF.

A few counts support this clonotype. This rearrangement joins TRBV20-1 to TRBJ2-1; 7 positions agree with TRBD2. Germline V gene lookup returns CDR1 DFQATT and CDR2 SNEGSKA (reference sequence). The CDR3 consists of 16 residues. V shed 5 bases, J shed 0 bases, and the junction held 10 bases outside the gene matches. CDR3 sequence (DNA): TGCAGTGCTTCCTCCTTAGCGGGCAGCTCCTACAATGAGCAGTTCTTC. Protein: CSASSLAGSSYNEQFF.

This chain joins TRBV3-1 and TRBJ2-5; D uncertain. Germline loops: CDR1 LGHDT, CDR2 YNNKEL (reference sequence). The CDR3 is made up of 14 amino acids. The V end lost 2 bases, the J end lost 1 base, and 8 bases lay between the germline ends. The CDR3 DNA is TGTGCCAGCAGCCAAAGGAAGGTCCAAGAGACCCAGTACTTC. Translated, it gives CASSQRKVQETQYF.

This clonotype was seen only a few times. This chain connects TRBV12-3 or TRBV12-4 to TRBJ2-5; D might be TRBD2 (5 bases). The CDR3 extends over 13 amino acids. Trimming stripped 3 bases from V and 4 bases from J, with 9 bases between. This CDR3 is CASSFGAGETQYF. The CDR3 bases are TGTGCCAGCAGTTTCGGTGCGGGAGAGACCCAGTACTTC.

The chain carries TRBV7-8 and TRBJ2-7, with TRBD1 identical over 7 bases. Germline CDR1 is SGHVS and CDR2 is FQNEAQ. Trimming cost V 5 bases and J 5 bases; bases outside gene matches: 6. The length of the CDR3 is 13 residues. The CDR3 loop is CASSTGTVHEQYV. The CDR3 DNA reads as TGTGCCAGCAGCACAGGGACAGTCCACGAGCAGTACGTC.

This sequence joins TRBV15 and TRBJ1-4, with 8 bases identical to TRBD1. Germline V lookup: CDR1 LNHNV, CDR2 YYDKDF (reference sequence). CDR3 length: 17 amino acids. Germline trimming cut 5 bases from V and 8 bases from J; bases unmatched to any gene: 16. The CDR3 DNA follows: TGTGCCACCAGCGGACTTCTCTCCAGGGGGCGCCGGGAAAAACTGTTTTTT. Residues: CATSGLLSRGRREKLFF.

The chain employs TRBV15 and TRBJ2-5, with unresolved D. The CDR3 contains 14 residues. V lost 2 bases to trimming and J lost 5 bases, with 12 bases between them. Germline lookup yields CDR1 LNHNV and CDR2 YYDKDF (reference sequence). The CDR3 spells CATSRTAITETQYF. The CDR3 DNA follows: TGTGCCACCAGCAGAACGGCGATAACTGAGACCCAGTACTTC. Full variable domain (rest looked up from reference TRBV15 and TRBJ2-5): DAMVIQNPRYQVTQFGKPVTLSCSQTLNHNVMYWYQQKSSQAPKLLFHYYDKDFNNEADTPDNFQSRRPNTSFCFLDIRSPGLGDTAMYLCATSRTAITETQYFGPGTRLLVL.

This chain connects TRBV10-3 to TRBJ2-7; D might be TRBD1 or TRBD2, each matching 5 bases. V gave up 6 bases and J gave up 4 bases, with 19 bases separating them. The CDR3 extends over 15 amino acids. The V gene's germline CDR1 is ENHRY and CDR2 SYGVKD. Here the CDR3 DNA reads TGTGCCATCAGCGACCCGGGACGTTCGAGATACGAGCAGTACGTC. Residues: CAISDPGRSRYEQYV.

This clonotype has a count of ten or more. The chain joins TRBV6-5 to TRBJ2-7; 7 bases fit TRBD2. The V segment lost 5 bases and the J segment 3 bases; nucleotides outside the gene matches: 10. The CDR3 covers 15 residues. The germline V gene has CDR1 MNHEY and CDR2 SVGAGI. The CDR3 here is CASSPRASGGYEQYV. The CDR3 DNA follows: TGTGCCAGCAGTCCCCGGGCTAGCGGAGGCTACGAGCAGTACGTC.